The 20 T cell receptor beta chains below come from one sample, sequenced in a study of response to subunit inactivated influenza vaccine. Via MiXCR, TCRdb re-called the RT-PCR reads, giving one row per CDR3 protein. The sample lists approximately 200,000 distinct CDR3 sequences, approximately 15% occurring once. The sample here was CD8+ T cells sorted from PBMCs, taken more than 4 days after vaccination. The receptors were sampled from a man aged 50 to 60 who received an inactivated influenza vaccine.

The chain uses TRBV13 and TRBJ1-1; the D gene is possibly TRBD1 (5 bases). V lost 4 bases, J lost 5 bases, and 17 bases lay in between. This CDR3 comprises 15 residues. Per the germline V gene, CDR1 is PRHDT and CDR2 is FYEKMQ (reference sequence). CDR3 DNA: TGTGCCAGCAGCTCAATACACGGGGCTGAGACTGAAGCTTTCTTT. Residues: CASSSIHGAETEAFF.

The chain is built from TRBV24-1 and TRBJ2-5, with D hard to call. The V gene's germline CDR1 is KGHDR and CDR2 SFDVKD. The V end lost 2 bases, the J end lost 1 base, and 10 bases lay between the germline ends. The CDR3 runs 15 residues. The CDR3 is CATSDYVGTQETQYF. The CDR3 nucleotides are TGTGCCACCAGTGATTACGTGGGTACCCAAGAGACCCAGTACTTC.

This sequence joins TRBV6-5 and TRBJ2-7; D call uncertain. Deletions cut 4 bases from V and 0 bases from J, with 19 bases between. CDR3 size: 17 residues. Germline CDR1 is MNHEY and CDR2 is SVGAGI. CDR3 coding DNA: TGTGCCAGCAGTTTTCTTCCCCCCCACGTGAGCTCCTACGAGCAGTACTTC. Translating it yields CASSFLPPHVSSYEQYF.

This clonotype was observed a handful of times. V and J are TRBV4-3 and TRBJ2-1, with D tentatively TRBD2 (6 bases). Germline values: CDR1 LGHNA, CDR2 YSLEER. V gave up 0 bases and J gave up 6 bases, with 15 bases separating them. This CDR3 is 16 amino acids long. CDR3 nucleotides: TGCGCCAGCAGCCAAGATTCGGGCGGAGCGGGCAATGAGCAGTTCTTC. Amino acid sequence: CASSQDSGGAGNEQFF.

This clonotype was seen at least ten times. The chain couples TRBV4-3 to TRBJ2-7; possibly TRBD1 or TRBD2 for D (5 bases each). The CDR3 totals 14 residues. Trimming shortened V by 5 bases and J by 0 bases, and 11 bases separated the two germline ends. Germline CDR1 reads LGHNA; CDR2 reads YSLEER. The DNA for the CDR3 is TGCGCCAGCAGCGCCGGGACGGCCTCCTACGAGCAGTACTTC. Protein product: CASSAGTASYEQYF.

This clonotype has a count of ten or more. The chain combines TRBV20-1 with TRBJ1-1, with D tentatively TRBD1 (6 bases). In germline, CDR1 is DFQATT, CDR2 SNEGSKA (reference sequence). V was pared by 0 bases and J by 2 bases, with 19 bases between. The CDR3 contains 17 residues. In nucleotides, the CDR3 is TGCAGTGCTAGAGATCCAGGCGACGGGACAATTAACACTGAAGCTTTCTTT. Its translation is CSARDPGDGTINTEAFF.

In this sample, this clonotype turned up many times. CDR3 residues: CASSRLAGSPLTDTQYF. CDR3 bases: TGTGCCAGCAGTAGACTAGCGGGGTCACCCCTCACAGATACGCAGTATTTT. The chain couples TRBV27 to TRBJ2-3; 11 bases fit TRBD2. This CDR3 is 17 amino acids long. After removal of 5 bases from V and 2 bases from J, the junction contained 9 bases not matched to a gene. Germline-derived CDR1 and CDR2 are MNHEY and SMNVEV (reference sequence).

There are a few counts of this clonotype. The chain has TRBV19 and TRBJ1-1, with 8 nucleotides matching TRBD1. Germline V gives CDR1 LNHDA, CDR2 SQIVND (reference sequence). This CDR3 is built from 14 residues. V was clipped by 6 bases and J by 2 bases; unmatched bases: 5. CDR3 amino acids: CASRDRDFNTEAFF. CDR3 in DNA: TGTGCCAGTAGGGACAGGGACTTCAACACTGAAGCTTTCTTT.

The chain links TRBV20-1 to TRBJ2-3; D is undetermined. The CDR3 sequence is 15 residues long. Trimming removed 1 base from V and 0 bases from J, with 11 bases in between. Germline V gene sequence: CDR1 DFQATT, CDR2 SNEGSKA (reference sequence). The CDR3 nucleotides are TGCAGTGCTAGAGCGTCGGAAACTAGCACAGATACGCAGTATTTT. It yields the protein CSARASETSTDTQYF.

This clonotype came up a few times. The CDR3 region has the DNA TGTGCCAGCACCTACTTGGGGGCCAACGTCCTGACTTTC. Translating it yields CASTYLGANVLTF. The chain uses TRBV6-5 and TRBJ2-6, with D hard to call. Deletions cut 7 bases from V and 4 bases from J, with 8 bases between. CDR3 length: 13 residues. Germline V gives CDR1 MNHEY, CDR2 SVGAGI.

In this sample, this clonotype turned up a few times. The chain combines TRBV6-6 with TRBJ1-1; D might be TRBD1 (5 bases). Germline assignment: CDR1 MNHNY and CDR2 SVGAGI (reference sequence). V was pared by 4 bases and J by 6 bases, with 12 bases between. The length of the CDR3 is 13 residues. CDR3 nucleotide sequence: TGTGCCAGCAGTTCCCCGGGGGGATCTGAAGCTTTCTTT. Translating it yields CASSSPGGSEAFF.

Written as DNA, the CDR3 is TGCAGTGCTAGGTTCACCTACGAGCAGTACTTC. Residues: CSARFTYEQYF. The chain recombines TRBV20-1 with TRBJ2-7; D not certain. The CDR3 spans 11 residues. Germline values: CDR1 DFQATT, CDR2 SNEGSKA (reference sequence). Trimming removed 3 bases at V and 2 bases at J, with 5 bases between.

The V and J genes are TRBV13 and TRBJ1-5; D uncertain. The V gene lost 3 bases and the J gene lost 7 bases, with 10 bases spanning the gap. Looked up from germline, CDR1 is PRHDT and CDR2 is FYEKMQ (reference sequence). This CDR3 comprises 13 residues. CDR3: CASSFGPSQPQHF. The CDR3 nucleotides are TGTGCCAGCAGCTTTGGACCAAGCCAGCCCCAGCATTTT.

The chain has TRBV5-1 and TRBJ1-1; D uncertain. The V end was cut by 7 bases, the J end by 7 bases, with 14 bases between. The V gene's germline CDR1 is SGHRS and CDR2 YFSETQ. This CDR3 has 12 amino acids. The CDR3 nucleotides are TGCGCCAGCCAAACGGGAGGCCTTGAAGCTTTCTTT. Protein: CASQTGGLEAFF. The entire variable domain, with the rest obtained from reference TRBV5-1 and TRBJ1-1, is as follows: KAGVTQTPRYLIKTRGQQVTLSCSPISGHRSVSWYQQTPGQGLQFLFEYFSETQRNKGNFPGRFSGRQFSNSRSEMNVSTLELGDSALYLCASQTGGLEAFFGQGTRLTVV.

This clonotype was seen once. The chain has TRBV9 and TRBJ2-1; D is ambiguous. The germline V gene has CDR1 SGDLS and CDR2 YYNGEE. Trimming removed 0 bases at V and 3 bases at J, with 13 bases between. CDR3 length equals 16 residues. The CDR3 DNA reads as TGTGCCAGCAGCGTAGAGGCAGGTTCAAACTACAATGAGCAGTTCTTC. Amino acid sequence: CASSVEAGSNYNEQFF.

This clonotype has at least ten counts. The CDR3 region is CASSTGPHNEQFF. The CDR3 DNA reads TGTGCCAGCAGCACGGGACCCCACAATGAGCAGTTCTTC. The V and J genes are TRBV9 and TRBJ2-1; D may match TRBD1 or TRBD2 (5 bases each). Germline assignment: CDR1 SGDLS and CDR2 YYNGEE. V lost 4 bases and J 5 bases, leaving 10 bases between the germline ends. This CDR3 comprises 13 residues.

This chain uses TRBV7-8 with TRBJ2-5; 9 nucleotides match TRBD2. The germline gives CDR1 SGHVS, CDR2 FQNEAQ. J lost 2 bases, V lost 3 bases, and 4 bases had no gene match. The CDR3 length is 15 residues. Written as DNA, the CDR3 is TGTGCCAGCAGCTTCTGGCGGGAGGGACAAGAGACCCAGTACTTC. Encoded protein: CASSFWREGQETQYF.

In its sample, this clonotype was seen many times. V is TRBV7-8 and J is TRBJ2-1, with D hard to call. Germline lookup yields CDR1 SGHVS and CDR2 FQNEAQ. V was cut by 8 bases and J by 4 bases, with 15 bases left in between. The CDR3 contains 14 residues. The CDR3 loop reads CASGKHNPYNEQFF. The CDR3 bases are TGTGCCAGCGGGAAGCACAATCCTTACAATGAGCAGTTCTTC.

This clonotype has only a few counts. The chain combines TRBV12-3 or TRBV12-4 with TRBJ2-2; 8 bases are shared with TRBD1. Germline trimming cut 6 bases from V and 3 bases from J; bases unmatched to any gene: 12. The CDR3 runs to 17 residues. DNA for the CDR3: TGTGCCAGCAGGGGCGGACAGGGTGATTGGGACACCGGGGAGCTGTTTTTT. Translating gives CASRGGQGDWDTGELFF.

The sample holds a few counts of this clonotype. The chain recombines TRBV7-9 with TRBJ2-5; the D is unclear. The CDR3 is 15 residues long. CDR1 SEHNR and CDR2 FQNEAQ come from the germline V gene (reference sequence). Trimming took 1 base from V and 2 from J, leaving 11 bases between them. The CDR3 nucleotides are TGTGCCAGCAGCTTAGTTGCGTATATACAAGAGACCCAGTACTTC. Translation: CASSLVAYIQETQYF.